These 15 T cell receptor beta chains were all obtained from the same sample, sequenced in a study of T cell responses to AZD1222 COVID-19 vaccine. TCRdb's copy holds only in-frame clones and misses some; the assay was immunoSEQ multiplex PCR. The table lists about 79,000 clones, more than 70% of them singletons. The sequencing used peripheral blood, collected on day 0 of AZD1222 vaccination. These receptors were taken from an adult in good health.

The chain uses TRBV18 and TRBJ1-6; 10 nucleotides match TRBD1. Looked up from germline, CDR1 is KGHSH and CDR2 is LQKENI. The CDR3 contains 16 residues. V dropped 6 bases and J dropped 7; count of bases not matched to a gene: 9. This CDR3 is CASSQQTGGANSPLHF. The CDR3, as DNA: TGTGCCAGCTCGCAACAGACAGGGGGCGCAAATTCACCCCTCCACTTT.

The CDR3 DNA is TGTGCCACCAGCAGAGATATCCCTAGCGGTGGTGAGACCCAGTACTTC. It yields the protein CATSRDIPSGGETQYF. The chain combines TRBV15 with TRBJ2-5; 7 nucleotides align to TRBD2. The germline V gene has CDR1 LNHNV and CDR2 YYDKDF (reference sequence). This CDR3 comprises 16 residues. Trimming at V came to 0 bases and at J to 5 bases, leaving 9 bases not matched to a gene.

This clone was counted a single time. The chain employs TRBV3-1 (or the pseudogene TRBV3-2) and TRBJ2-3, with D possibly TRBD1 on 6 matching bases. Looked up from germline, CDR1 is LGHDT and CDR2 is YNNKEL (reference sequence). This CDR3 has 16 amino acids. Trimming took 1 base from V and 0 from J, leaving 11 bases between them. This CDR3 is CASSQGGGASTDTQYF. Written as DNA, the CDR3 is TGTGCCAGCAGCCAAGGAGGGGGAGCTAGCACAGATACGCAGTATTTT.

This clone was picked up one time. The V call is TRBV5-5, the J call TRBJ1-1; 7 bases match TRBD1. The CDR3 has 14 amino acids. The V gene's germline CDR1 is SGHKS and CDR2 YYEKEE (reference sequence). J lost 3 bases, V lost 3 bases, and 5 bases had no gene match. For the CDR3, the DNA is TGTGCCAGCAGCTGGGACAGTATATACACTGAAGCTTTCTTT. Its translation: CASSWDSIYTEAFF.

The rearrangement joins TRBV24-1 to TRBJ2-3, with TRBD2 as a possible D gene (6 bases). Germline V lookup: CDR1 KGHDR, CDR2 SFDVKD. The CDR3 is 15 amino acids. Trimming pared 3 bases from V and 3 bases from J, leaving 12 bases between. CDR3 sequence reads: CATSDRTGETDTQYF. In nucleotides, the CDR3 is TGTGCCACCAGTGATAGGACGGGAGAGACAGATACGCAGTATTTT.

The sample holds a few counts of this clone. The V call is TRBV30, the J call TRBJ2-7, with a weak D call TRBD1 (7 bases). This CDR3 spans 15 amino acids. The germline V and J ends were trimmed by 0 bases and 1 base, with 13 bases remaining between them. The V gene's germline CDR1 is GTSNPN and CDR2 SVGIG (reference sequence). CDR3 residues: CAWSVRQGGSYEQYF. DNA for the CDR3: TGTGCCTGGAGTGTACGGCAGGGGGGATCCTACGAGCAGTACTTC.

This chain connects TRBV5-1 to TRBJ1-3, with no clear D. This CDR3 is built from 13 residues. CDR1 SGHRS and CDR2 YFSETQ come from the germline V gene. Trimming took 2 bases from V and 2 from J, leaving 5 bases between them. The CDR3 DNA sequence: TGCGCCAGCAGCTTAGGCGCTGGAAACACCATATATTTT. Translated: CASSLGAGNTIYF.

The chain joins TRBV19 to TRBJ2-1; D is possibly TRBD1 (5 bases). Germline V gene lookup returns CDR1 LNHDA and CDR2 SQIVND (reference sequence). This CDR3 is built from 14 residues. Trimming removed 8 bases from V and 7 bases from J, with 18 bases in between. CDR3 DNA: TGTGCCAGTCGCGGCCAGGGCTTAGGGAATGAGCAGTTCTTC. This codes for CASRGQGLGNEQFF.

The chain is built from TRBV2 and TRBJ2-4, with D perhaps TRBD1 (5 bases). Trimming removed 2 bases from V and 3 bases from J, with 11 bases in between. In germline, CDR1 is SNHLY, CDR2 FYNNEI. This CDR3 region has 15 residues. This CDR3 reads CASSEQGVDKNIQYF. In nucleotides, the CDR3 is TGTGCCAGCAGTGAACAAGGGGTTGACAAAAACATTCAGTACTTC.

The J gene is TRBJ2-3, the V gene TRBV11-2; 8 bases are a match to TRBD1. CDR1 is SGHAT and CDR2 is FQNNGV in the germline V gene. After removal of 5 bases from V and 6 bases from J, the junction contained 10 bases not matched to a gene. This CDR3 has 15 residues. CDR3 DNA sequence: TGTGCCAGCAGCGCCCGGGACAGGACATCCGATACGCAGTATTTT. The encoded protein is CASSARDRTSDTQYF.

This chain connects TRBV11-2 to TRBJ2-1; D may be TRBD1 or TRBD2 (5 bases each). This CDR3 has 15 amino acids. Germline CDR1 SGHAT, CDR2 FQNNGV. Deletions cut 5 bases from V and 5 bases from J, with 16 bases between. CDR3 DNA sequence: TGTGCCAGCAGCCATGGGACCACGGGGAACAATGAGCAGTTCTTC. Its protein product is CASSHGTTGNNEQFF.

The rearrangement links TRBV2 to TRBJ2-1; 7 bases match TRBD1. J gave up 5 bases and V 6 bases, and 10 bases lay outside the gene matches. Germline CDR1 is SNHLY and CDR2 is FYNNEI. This CDR3 is 15 amino acids long. This CDR3 reads CASREPGQQDNEQFF. CDR3 nucleotide sequence: TGTGCCAGCAGGGAACCGGGACAGCAAGACAATGAGCAGTTCTTC.

This chain uses TRBV6-5 with TRBJ2-1; TRBD2 matches at 8 bases. Trimming cost V 7 bases and J 8 bases; bases outside gene matches: 7. Germline V gene data show CDR1 as MNHEY and CDR2 as SVGAGI. The CDR3 runs 13 residues. In nucleotides, the CDR3 is TGTGCCAGCAAAAGGTCGGGGGGGGATGAGCAGTTCTTC. Its translation is CASKRSGGDEQFF.

The rearrangement uses TRBV28 and TRBJ1-5, with TRBD1 identical over 9 bases. The trim removed 3 bases at V and 5 bases at J, leaving 5 bases unmatched. CDR3 length: 15 residues. The germline CDR1 and CDR2 sequences are MDHEN and SYDVKM. The chain's CDR3 is CASSFETGGDQPQHF. The CDR3 nucleotides are TGTGCCAGCAGTTTCGAAACAGGGGGCGATCAGCCCCAGCATTTT. Variable domain in full (rest from reference TRBV28 and TRBJ1-5): DVKVTQSSRYLVKRTGEKVFLECVQDMDHENMFWYRQDPGLGLRLIYFSYDVKMKEKGDIPEGYSVSREKKERFSLILESASTNQTSMYLCASSFETGGDQPQHFGDGTRLSIL.

The chain uses TRBV29-1 and TRBJ2-5, with D unclear. V was shortened by 6 bases and J by 2 bases, with 13 bases between the two germline ends. The CDR3 covers 13 residues. Germline CDR1 reads SQVTM; CDR2 reads ANQGSEA. CDR3 sequence: CSVAPTVQETQYF. The DNA for the CDR3 is TGCAGCGTCGCCCCGACTGTTCAAGAGACCCAGTACTTC.